The 18 T cell receptor beta chains given below trace back to one sample, sequenced in a study of control samples from healthy donors and cancer patients. Method: immunoSEQ multiplex PCR; TCRdb's copy keeps in-frame clones and lacks some. In the table there are 50,000 or so clones, 93% of which are singletons. Sequencing was carried out using PBMCs. These receptor sequences come from a woman aged 45 to 65 with head and neck cancer.

The chain uses TRBV29-1 and TRBJ1-1; TRBD1 agrees at 8 bases. Germline V gene sequence: CDR1 SQVTM, CDR2 ANQGSEA. The CDR3 has 13 residues. The CDR3 nucleotides are TGCAGTCTCCGGACAGGGTCGAACACTGAAGCTTTCTTT. Translating it yields CSLRTGSNTEAFF. Full variable domain (missing parts from reference TRBV29-1 and TRBJ1-1): SAVISQKPSRDICQRGTSLTIQCQVDSQVTMMFWYRQQPGQSLTLIATANQGSEATYESGFVIDKFPISRPNLTFSTLTVSNMSPEDSSIYLCSLRTGSNTEAFFGQGTRLTVV.

The chain joins TRBV23-1 to TRBJ2-6; 9 positions agree with TRBD1. TRBV23-1 is treated as an ORF (open reading frame) with a function not yet certain. The CDR3 runs to 20 residues. With 6 bases clipped from V and 0 bases from J, the junction kept 15 bases outside the gene matches. Here the CDR3 DNA reads TGCGCCAGCAGGAAACGTTCCGGGACAGGGCTCCTCTCTGGGGCCAACGTCCTGACTTTC. Translation: CASRKRSGTGLLSGANVLTF.

CDR3 sequence: CASTLLGGTQYF. Written as DNA, the CDR3 is TGTGCCAGCACCCTCCTAGGGGGGACGCAGTATTTT. The rearrangement joins TRBV6-6 to TRBJ2-3, with D perhaps being TRBD1 or TRBD2 (6 bases each). The CDR3 is 12 residues long. Germline CDR1 is MNHNY and CDR2 is SVGAGI (reference sequence). Trimming took off 7 bases at V and 9 bases at J, with 14 bases between the two ends.

The chain carries TRBV28 and TRBJ1-2; D is undetermined. Germline lookup yields CDR1 MDHEN and CDR2 SYDVKM. V was trimmed by 5 bases and J by 6 bases, leaving 10 bases between them. CDR3 length: 12 amino acids. CDR3 DNA sequence: TGTGCCAGCAGTGCCGGATTTAATGGCTACACCTTC. This translates into CASSAGFNGYTF.

The chain employs TRBV6-6 and TRBJ1-1, with 7 bases lining up with TRBD1. CDR3 length: 13 residues. The germline CDR1 and CDR2 sequences are MNHNY and SVGAGI (reference sequence). The junction had 3 bases not matched to a gene; V was cut back by 4 bases and J by 4 bases. The CDR3: CASSSRGSTEAFF. DNA of the CDR3: TGTGCCAGCAGTTCCAGGGGGTCCACTGAAGCTTTCTTT.

This clone has just one count. V and J are TRBV29-1 and TRBJ2-2; D uncertain. The CDR3 is 13 amino acids. The germline V gene encodes CDR1 SQVTM and CDR2 ANQGSEA. Trimming removed 1 base from V and 4 bases from J, with 7 bases in between. The CDR3 region is CSVEGWVTGELFF. CDR3 coding DNA: TGCAGCGTTGAAGGTTGGGTCACCGGGGAGCTGTTTTTT.

This chain links TRBV28 with TRBJ2-7; perhaps TRBD1 as D (6 bases). The length of the CDR3 is 14 residues. Germline CDR1 MDHEN, CDR2 SYDVKM. V gave up 3 bases and J gave up 2 bases, with 11 bases separating them. The CDR3 DNA reads TGTGCCAGCAGTTTGACAGGACCGACCTACGAGCAGTACTTC. This codes for CASSLTGPTYEQYF.

The V call is TRBV9, the J call TRBJ1-2; 10 bases are shared with TRBD1. The V and J ends lost 4 bases and 7 bases, in that order; junction bases with no gene match: 10. The CDR3 has 15 amino acids. CDR1 is SGDLS, CDR2 YYNGEE, per germline. CDR3 DNA: TGTGCCAGCAGCCCTCGGGACAGGGGATCTGTTGGCTACACCTTC. This gives the protein CASSPRDRGSVGYTF.

The chain employs TRBV11-2 and TRBJ1-1; D remains ambiguous. Germline CDR1 SGHAT, CDR2 FQNNGV. Trimming left V 0 bases short and J 2 bases short, with 13 bases between. The CDR3 is 16 amino acids. This chain's CDR3 is CASSLDRGGKNTEAFF. The CDR3, as DNA: TGTGCCAGCAGCTTAGATCGGGGAGGGAAAAACACTGAAGCTTTCTTT.

The CDR3 region is CASSIDQGGHGYTF. DNA of the CDR3: TGTGCCAGTAGTATAGATCAGGGGGGGCATGGCTACACCTTC. This rearrangement joins TRBV19 to TRBJ1-2, with 7 positions matching TRBD1. CDR1 is LNHDA, CDR2 SQIVND, per germline (reference sequence). V gave up 0 bases and J gave up 6 bases; unmatched junction bases: 4. The CDR3 runs to 14 residues.

The chain uses TRBV15 and TRBJ2-7; perhaps TRBD2 as D (5 bases). The V gene lost 3 bases and the J gene lost 4 bases, with 19 bases spanning the gap. Germline V gives CDR1 LNHNV, CDR2 YYDKDF (reference sequence). The length of the CDR3 is 16 residues. The CDR3 DNA reads as TGTGCCACCAGCAGGGCCCCCGGGGTCCTCGTTTACGAGCAGTACTTC. Its protein product is CATSRAPGVLVYEQYF.

In this sample, this clone turned up once. V and J are TRBV6-2 or TRBV6-3 and TRBJ2-7, with a possible D match to TRBD2 (5 bases). Germline V gene sequence: CDR1 MNHEY, CDR2 SVGEGT. This CDR3 region has 14 residues. Trimming stripped 3 bases from V and 2 bases from J, with 11 bases between. The CDR3 is CASSYLNGAYEQYF. The CDR3 nucleotides read TGTGCCAGCAGTTATCTAAACGGGGCCTACGAGCAGTACTTC.

The chain employs TRBV13 and TRBJ2-2; D call uncertain. This CDR3 has 17 amino acids. V shed 3 bases and J shed 0 bases, with 14 bases lying between them. Germline values: CDR1 PRHDT, CDR2 FYEKMQ (reference sequence). CDR3 sequence (DNA): TGTGCCAGCAGCTTGCAGGTTCTCCCATCGAACACCGGGGAGCTGTTTTTT. As protein: CASSLQVLPSNTGELFF. Full variable domain (missing parts from reference TRBV13 and TRBJ2-2): AAGVIQSPRHLIKEKRETATLKCYPIPRHDTVYWYQQGPGQDPQFLISFYEKMQSDKGSIPDRFSAQQFSDYHSELNMSSLELGDSALYFCASSLQVLPSNTGELFFGEGSRLTVL.

This sequence joins TRBV5-1 and TRBJ2-1, with 8 bases lining up with TRBD2. The CDR3 extends over 16 amino acids. V lost 1 base, J lost 0 bases, and 3 bases stayed unmatched. From germline, CDR1 is SGHRS and CDR2 YFSETQ. Here the CDR3 reads CASSLTGTSSYNEQFF. As DNA, the CDR3 is TGCGCCAGCAGCTTGACCGGGACTAGCTCCTACAATGAGCAGTTCTTC. The variable domain in full, completed from reference TRBV5-1 and TRBJ2-1, reads KAGVTQTPRYLIKTRGQQVTLSCSPISGHRSVSWYQQTPGQGLQFLFEYFSETQRNKGNFPGRFSGRQFSNSRSEMNVSTLELGDSALYLCASSLTGTSSYNEQFFGPGTRLTVL.

This clone occurred a few times. The chain combines TRBV3-1 (or the pseudogene TRBV3-2) with TRBJ1-1, with D possibly matching TRBD1 (5 bases). V lost 5 bases and J lost 5, with 21 bases in between. Germline CDR1 is LGHDT and CDR2 is YNNKEL (reference sequence). The CDR3 has 16 residues. CDR3 DNA: TGTGCCAGCAGCTCGAGCCCGCTTGGGGGAGGAACTGAAGCTTTCTTT. It translates to CASSSSPLGGGTEAFF.

The genes are TRBV7-8 and TRBJ2-4; a possible D gene is TRBD1 (6 bases). CDR1 is SGHVS and CDR2 is FQNEAQ in the germline V gene. V gave up 5 bases and J gave up 1 base, with 33 bases separating them. This CDR3 region has 22 residues. The CDR3 region is CASSPVGGGQFSPLSAKNIQYF. CDR3 in DNA: TGTGCCAGCAGCCCGGTCGGAGGAGGACAGTTTTCCCCATTAAGCGCCAAAAACATTCAGTACTTC.

V is TRBV28 and J is TRBJ1-2, with no clear D. This CDR3 is built from 12 residues. Trimming cost V 3 bases and J 4 bases, with 6 bases left between them. Germline CDR1 MDHEN, CDR2 SYDVKM. Here the CDR3 reads CASSFLSYGYTF. The CDR3 DNA sequence: TGTGCCAGCAGTTTCTTGTCCTATGGCTACACCTTC.

This chain joins TRBV5-5 and TRBJ1-2, with D possibly being TRBD1 (6 bases). The CDR3 is made up of 16 amino acids. Deletions cut 3 bases from V and 4 bases from J, with 19 bases between. Germline-derived CDR1 and CDR2 are SGHKS and YYEKEE (reference sequence). The CDR3 reads CASSWAQGQIFYGYTF. CDR3 nucleotide sequence: TGTGCCAGCAGCTGGGCCCAGGGGCAGATTTTCTATGGCTACACCTTC.